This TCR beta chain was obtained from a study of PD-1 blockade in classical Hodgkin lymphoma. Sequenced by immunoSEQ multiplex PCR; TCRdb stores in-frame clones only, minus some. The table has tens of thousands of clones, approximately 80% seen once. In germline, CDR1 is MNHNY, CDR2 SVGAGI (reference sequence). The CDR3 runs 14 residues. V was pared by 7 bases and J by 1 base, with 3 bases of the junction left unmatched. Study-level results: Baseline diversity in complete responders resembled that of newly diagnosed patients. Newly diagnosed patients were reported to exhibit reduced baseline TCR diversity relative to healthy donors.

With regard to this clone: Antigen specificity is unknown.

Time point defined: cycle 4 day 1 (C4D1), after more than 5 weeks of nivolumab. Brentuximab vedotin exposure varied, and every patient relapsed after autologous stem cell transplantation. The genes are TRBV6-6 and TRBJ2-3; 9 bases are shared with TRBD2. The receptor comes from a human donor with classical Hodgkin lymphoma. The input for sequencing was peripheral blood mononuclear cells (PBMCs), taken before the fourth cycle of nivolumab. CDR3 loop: CASTVAGGTDTQYF. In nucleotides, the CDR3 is TGTGCCAGCACCGTAGCGGGAGGCACAGATACGCAGTATTTT.